This TCR beta chain is from a study of Ad26.COV2.S vaccination and SARS-CoV-2 variants. Noted treatment: 19 received Ad26.COV2.S at low or high dose, single or two shots; about 5 received placebo; per-sample allocation not given. At day 63 after the first vaccine or placebo injection, samples were drawn. The CDR3 sequence is 15 residues long. Trimming removed 2 bases at V and 0 bases at J, with 8 bases between. Looked up from germline, CDR1 is LNHDA and CDR2 is SQIVND (reference sequence). Method: immunoSEQ multiplex PCR; TCRdb's copy keeps in-frame clones and lacks some. The sample has approximately 500,000 clones, roughly nine tenths seen once.

Sequenced material: peripheral blood, taken in a trial of Ad26.COV2.S vaccine versus placebo. The receptor was derived from a person aged 18-60 years who received the Ad26.COV2.S COVID-19 vaccine or a placebo. V usage is TRBV19 and J usage is TRBJ1-5; the D gene is possibly TRBD1 (5 bases). The CDR3 reads CASSIQGSSNQPQHF. CDR3 nucleotide sequence: TGTGCCAGTAGTATACAGGGTTCTAGCAATCAGCCCCAGCATTTT. The variable domain in full, completed from reference TRBV19 and TRBJ1-5, reads DGGITQSPKYLFRKEGQNVTLSCEQNLNHDAMYWYRQDPGQGLRLIYYSQIVNDFQKGDIAEGYSVSREKKESFPLTVTSAQKNPTAFYLCASSIQGSSNQPQHFGDGTRLSIL.